The rows below give T cell receptor beta chains drawn from one sample of a study of blood T cell repertoires in COVID-19. Repertoires were generated with immunoSEQ multiplex PCR, while TCRdb's copy carries only in-frame clones and drops some. The sample has approximately 77,000 clones, 86% seen once. Input material: peripheral blood. Source of these receptors: a man aged 30 to 45 with acute or convalescent COVID-19. CDR3s include the opening cysteine and the closing phenylalanine or tryptophan. D genes are given only for firm matches. For some rows the clone size is stated as once, few or many, or as a class when expanded; others skip it.

V	length	D	size	J	CDR3	DNA
TRBV6-1	15	TRBD1	NA	TRBJ2-1	CASSEIGQGLNEQFF	TGTGCCAGCAGTGAAATCGGACAGGGGTTGAATGAGCAGTTCTTC
TRBV7-9	13	NA	NA	TRBJ1-5	CASSLAENQPQHF	TGTGCCAGCAGCTTAGCCGAGAATCAGCCCCAGCATTTT
TRBV6-1	13	NA	NA	TRBJ2-2	CASSEGGEGELFF	TGTGCCAGCAGTGAAGGGGGGGAAGGGGAGCTGTTTTTT
TRBV5-5	15	TRBD1	NA	TRBJ2-5	CASSSPTGGEETQYF	TGTGCCAGCAGCTCGCCGACAGGGGGCGAAGAGACCCAGTACTTC
TRBV7-2	15	TRBD1	NA	TRBJ1-2	CASREGTGPNYGYTF	TGTGCCAGCAGGGAAGGGACAGGGCCAAACTATGGCTACACCTTC
TRBV6-6	14	TRBD2	NA	TRBJ2-3	CASAGGRDTDTQYF	TGTGCCAGCGCCGGGGGGAGGGACACAGATACGCAGTATTTT
TRBV7-2	13	NA	once	TRBJ1-2	CASSLDSSYGYTF	TGTGCCAGCAGCTTAGACAGTAGTTATGGCTACACCTTC
TRBV7-2	14	NA	NA	TRBJ2-1	CASSLVRGYNEQFF	TGTGCCAGCAGCTTAGTAAGAGGCTACAATGAGCAGTTCTTC
TRBV29-1	14	TRBD1	NA	TRBJ1-1	CSVWSGQGGTEAFF	TGCAGCGTTTGGAGCGGACAGGGAGGTACTGAAGCTTTCTTT
TRBV9	17	NA	NA	TRBJ1-4	CASSVGGRLATNEKLFF	TGTGCCAGCAGCGTAGGAGGTCGATTAGCAACTAATGAAAAACTGTTTTTT
TRBV2	12	NA	NA	TRBJ2-5	CASSGATETQYF	TGTGCCAGCAGTGGCGCAACAGAGACCCAGTACTTC
TRBV6-5	15	TRBD1	NA	TRBJ1-2	CASRLTGTGSIGYTF	TGTGCCAGCAGACTCACCGGGACAGGGTCGATTGGCTACACCTTC
TRBV5-6	15	TRBD2	NA	TRBJ2-1	CASSLGLAGLNEQFF	TGTGCCAGCAGCCTTGGACTAGCGGGATTGAATGAGCAGTTCTTC
TRBV9	15	TRBD1	NA	TRBJ1-6	CASSIRGDRDSPLHF	TGTGCCAGCAGCATAAGAGGGGACAGGGATTCACCCCTCCACTTT
TRBV5-1	14	NA	NA	TRBJ1-1	CASSLPGGGTEAFF	TGCGCCAGCAGCTTGCCCGGCGGCGGCACTGAAGCTTTCTTT
TRBV18	14	TRBD1	NA	TRBJ1-3	CASTGQQGGNTIYF	TGTGCCAGCACCGGACAACAGGGGGGAAACACCATATATTTT
TRBV28	18	NA	NA	TRBJ2-5	CASSLSGVGREERETQYF	TGTGCCAGCAGTTTATCGGGGGTTGGCAGGGAAGAACGGGAGACCCAGTACTTC
TRBV14	16	NA	NA	TRBJ2-3	CASSPGFGILRNTQYF	TGTGCCAGCAGCCCTGGTTTCGGGATTCTTCGGAATACGCAGTATTTT
TRBV5-5	14	NA	NA	TRBJ2-3	CASSFPGGTDTQYF	TGTGCCAGCAGCTTCCCGGGTGGCACAGATACGCAGTATTTT
TRBV5-6	15	TRBD1	NA	TRBJ2-2	CASSGRDRVSGELFF	TGTGCCAGCAGCGGCCGGGACAGGGTTTCCGGGGAGCTGTTTTTT
TRBV19	18	TRBD2	once	TRBJ2-3	CASRTNRAGGLETDTQYF	TGTGCCAGTCGAACAAATCGGGCGGGAGGGCTTGAAACAGATACGCAGTATTTT
TRBV5-1	16	NA	NA	TRBJ1-1	CASSLGTTAVNTEAFF	TGCGCCAGCAGCTTGGGTACTACGGCCGTAAACACTGAAGCTTTCTTT
TRBV7-8	13	NA	NA	TRBJ1-2	CASSPREDYGYTF	TGTGCCAGCAGCCCCCGGGAGGACTATGGCTACACCTTC
TRBV13	15	NA	NA	TRBJ1-2	CASSSPLQESYGYTF	TGTGCCAGCAGCTCTCCACTACAGGAGTCCTATGGCTACACCTTC
TRBV18	15	TRBD1	NA	TRBJ2-3	CASSPTGPPTDTQYF	TGTGCCAGCTCACCGACAGGGCCCCCCACAGATACGCAGTATTTT
TRBV9	15	TRBD1	NA	TRBJ2-1	CASSVRGQSGNEQFF	TGTGCCAGCAGCGTAAGGGGACAGAGCGGCAATGAGCAGTTCTTC
TRBV5-5	15	TRBD1	NA	TRBJ2-5	CASSFRSQGQETQYF	TGTGCCAGCAGCTTTCGGTCACAGGGGCAAGAGACCCAGTACTTC
TRBV5-6	14	NA	once	TRBJ1-1	CASGPAGVNTEAFF	TGTGCCAGCGGGCCGGCGGGGGTGAACACTGAAGCTTTCTTT
TRBV30	15	TRBD2	NA	TRBJ2-2	CAWRVAGGPVGELFF	TGTGCCTGGAGGGTAGCGGGAGGGCCGGTTGGGGAGCTGTTTTTT